This T cell receptor (beta chain) was recovered during a study of T cell responses to AZD1222 COVID-19 vaccine. Points from the study as a whole: Sampled repertoires all dated from after the peak T cell response. CD4 TCRs covered the whole spike, strongest at regions 160-218 and 743-854. Baseline seropositivity characterized only a handful of AZD1222 recipients.

A word on this clone: The antigen is undetermined.

Trimming removed 4 bases from V and 3 bases from J, with 7 bases in between. CDR3 length equals 13 residues. Germline V gene lookup returns CDR1 SGHTA and CDR2 FQGNSA. Sequenced by immunoSEQ multiplex PCR; TCRdb stores in-frame clones only, minus some. The table lists fewer than 120,000 clones, about nine tenths of them singletons. The rearrangement uses TRBV7-2 and TRBJ1-5, with D possibly matching TRBD1 (6 bases). The starting material was peripheral blood, obtained 28 days after the second AZD1222 dose. This sequence originates from an adult who received the AZD1222 COVID-19 vaccine. This CDR3 is CASSSGVNQPQHF. DNA for the CDR3: TGTGCCAGCAGCTCAGGGGTCAATCAGCCCCAGCATTTT.